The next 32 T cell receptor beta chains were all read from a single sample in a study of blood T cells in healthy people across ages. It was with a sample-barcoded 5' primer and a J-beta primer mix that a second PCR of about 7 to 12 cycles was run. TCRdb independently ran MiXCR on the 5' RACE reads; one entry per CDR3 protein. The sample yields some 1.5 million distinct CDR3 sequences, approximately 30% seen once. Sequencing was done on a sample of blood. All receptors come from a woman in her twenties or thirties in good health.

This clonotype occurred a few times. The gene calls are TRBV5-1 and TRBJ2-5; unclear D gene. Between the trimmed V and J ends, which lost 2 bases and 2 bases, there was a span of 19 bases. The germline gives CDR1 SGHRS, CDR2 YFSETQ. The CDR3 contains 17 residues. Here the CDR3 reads CASSFPPGLPTQETQYF. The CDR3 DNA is TGCGCCAGCAGCTTCCCCCCCGGGCTACCCACTCAAGAGACCCAGTACTTC.

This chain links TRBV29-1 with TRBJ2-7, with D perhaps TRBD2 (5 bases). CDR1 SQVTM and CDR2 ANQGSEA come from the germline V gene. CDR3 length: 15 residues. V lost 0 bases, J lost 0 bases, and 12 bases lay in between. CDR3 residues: CSVEESSRGSYEQYF. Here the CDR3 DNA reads TGCAGCGTTGAAGAGTCGTCACGGGGCTCCTACGAGCAGTACTTC.

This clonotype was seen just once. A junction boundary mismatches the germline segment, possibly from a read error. CDR3 sequence (DNA): TGCAGCGTTGATGGGTGTTGGCACCTTAATGAAAAACGGTTTTTT. The encoded protein is CSVDGCWHLNEKRFF. The chain links TRBV29-1 to TRBJ1-4; D gene ambiguous. The CDR3 is 15 residues long. Germline CDR1 SQVTM, CDR2 ANQGSEA.

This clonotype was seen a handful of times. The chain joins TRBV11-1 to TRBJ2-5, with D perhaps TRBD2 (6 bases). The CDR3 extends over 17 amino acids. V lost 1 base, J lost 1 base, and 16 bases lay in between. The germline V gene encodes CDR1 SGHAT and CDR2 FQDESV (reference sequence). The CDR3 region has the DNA TGTGCCAGCAGCTTAGAGGTGGCGGGGCCCCTCCAAGAGACCCAGTACTTC. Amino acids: CASSLEVAGPLQETQYF.

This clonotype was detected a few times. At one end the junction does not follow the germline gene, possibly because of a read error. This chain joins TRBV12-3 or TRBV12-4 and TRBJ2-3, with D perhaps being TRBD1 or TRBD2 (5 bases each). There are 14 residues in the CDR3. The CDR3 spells CASSLGTTTDAQYF. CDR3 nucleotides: TGTGCCAGCAGTTTGGGGACGACCACAGATGCGCAGTATTTT.

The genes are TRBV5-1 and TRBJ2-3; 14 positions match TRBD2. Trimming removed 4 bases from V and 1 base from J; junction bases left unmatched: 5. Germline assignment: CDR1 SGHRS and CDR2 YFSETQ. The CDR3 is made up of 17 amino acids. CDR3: CASSAGTSGGRTDTQYF. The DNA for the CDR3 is TGCGCCAGCAGCGCCGGGACTAGCGGGGGCCGCACAGATACGCAGTATTTT.

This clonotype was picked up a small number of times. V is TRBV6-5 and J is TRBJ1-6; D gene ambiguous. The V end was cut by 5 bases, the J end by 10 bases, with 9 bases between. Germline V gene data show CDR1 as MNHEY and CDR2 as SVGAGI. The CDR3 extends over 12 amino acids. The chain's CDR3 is CASSPRASPLHF. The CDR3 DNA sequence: TGTGCCAGCAGTCCCCGTGCGTCACCCCTCCACTTT.

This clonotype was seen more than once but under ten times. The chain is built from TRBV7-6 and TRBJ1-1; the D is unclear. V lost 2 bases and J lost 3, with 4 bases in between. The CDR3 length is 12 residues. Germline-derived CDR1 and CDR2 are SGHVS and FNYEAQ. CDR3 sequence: CASSLQDTEAFF. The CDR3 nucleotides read TGTGCCAGCAGCTTACAGGACACTGAAGCTTTCTTT. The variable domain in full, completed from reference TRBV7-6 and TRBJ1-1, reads GAGVSQSPRYKVTKRGQDVALRCDPISGHVSLYWYRQALGQGPEFLTYFNYEAQQDKSGLPNDRFSAERPEGSISTLTIQRTEQRDSAMYRCASSLQDTEAFFGQGTRLTVV.

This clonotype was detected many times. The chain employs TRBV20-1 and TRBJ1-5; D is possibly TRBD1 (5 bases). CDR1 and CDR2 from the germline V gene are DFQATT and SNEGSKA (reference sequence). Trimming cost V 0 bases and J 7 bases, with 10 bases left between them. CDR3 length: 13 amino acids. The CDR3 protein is CSAREGGGQPQHF. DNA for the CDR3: TGCAGTGCTAGAGAAGGTGGGGGACAGCCCCAGCATTTT.

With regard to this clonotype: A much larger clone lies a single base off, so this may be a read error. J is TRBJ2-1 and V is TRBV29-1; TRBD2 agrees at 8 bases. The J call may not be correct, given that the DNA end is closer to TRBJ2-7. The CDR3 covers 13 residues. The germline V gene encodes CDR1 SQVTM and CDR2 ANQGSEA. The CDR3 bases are TGCAGCGTGAGGACTAGCTCCTACAATGAGCAGTACTTC. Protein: CSVRTSSYNEQYF.

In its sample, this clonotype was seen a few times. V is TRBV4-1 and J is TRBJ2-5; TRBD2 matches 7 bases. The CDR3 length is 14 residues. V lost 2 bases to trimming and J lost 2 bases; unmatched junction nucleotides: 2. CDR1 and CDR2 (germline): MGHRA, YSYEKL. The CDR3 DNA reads TGCGCCAGCAGCCAACTAGCGGAGCAAGAGACCCAGTACTTC. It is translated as CASSQLAEQETQYF.

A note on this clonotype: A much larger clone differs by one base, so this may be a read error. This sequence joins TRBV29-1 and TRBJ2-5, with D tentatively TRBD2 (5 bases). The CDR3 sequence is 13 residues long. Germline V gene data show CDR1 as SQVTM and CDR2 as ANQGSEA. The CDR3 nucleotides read TGCAGCATTGAAGAGGGCCTGTCGGGGACCCAGTACTTC. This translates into CSIEEGLSGTQYF.

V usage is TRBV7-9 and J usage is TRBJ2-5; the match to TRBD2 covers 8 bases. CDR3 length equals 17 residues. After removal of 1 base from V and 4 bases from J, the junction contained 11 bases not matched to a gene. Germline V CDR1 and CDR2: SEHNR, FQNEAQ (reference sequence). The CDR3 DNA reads TGTGCCAGCAGCTTAGGGCAATTAGCGGGAACTGGAGAGACCCAGTACTTC. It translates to CASSLGQLAGTGETQYF.

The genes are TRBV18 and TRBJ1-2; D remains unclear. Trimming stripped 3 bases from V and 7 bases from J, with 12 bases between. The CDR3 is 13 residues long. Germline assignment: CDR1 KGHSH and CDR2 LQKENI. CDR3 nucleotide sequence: TGTGCCAGCTCACCTGAGGCGGCGTTTGGCTACACCTTC. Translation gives CASSPEAAFGYTF.

CDR3 nucleotides: TGCGCCAGCAGCTCCCGCGGGGGCTCCAAAATAGCCAAAAACATTCAGTACTTC. It specifies CASSSRGGSKIAKNIQYF. The chain is built from TRBV5-1 and TRBJ2-4, with a tentative D call TRBD2 (7 bases). CDR3 length equals 18 residues. CDR1 and CDR2 from the germline V gene are SGHRS and YFSETQ. Trimming removed 3 bases at V and 0 bases at J, with 19 bases between.

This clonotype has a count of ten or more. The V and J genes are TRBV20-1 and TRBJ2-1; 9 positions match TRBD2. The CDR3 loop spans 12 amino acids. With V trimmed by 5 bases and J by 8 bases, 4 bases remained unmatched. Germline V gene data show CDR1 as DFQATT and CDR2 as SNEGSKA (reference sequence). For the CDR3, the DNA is TGCAGTGCTGGGACTAGCAGCGATGAGCAGTTCTTC. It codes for CSAGTSSDEQFF.

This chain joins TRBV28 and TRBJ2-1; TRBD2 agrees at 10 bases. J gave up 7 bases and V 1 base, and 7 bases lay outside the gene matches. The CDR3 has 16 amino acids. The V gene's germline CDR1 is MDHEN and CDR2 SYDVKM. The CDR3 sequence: CASSLLLAGERNEQFF. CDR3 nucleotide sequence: TGTGCCAGCAGTTTATTGCTAGCGGGGGAGAGAAATGAGCAGTTCTTC.

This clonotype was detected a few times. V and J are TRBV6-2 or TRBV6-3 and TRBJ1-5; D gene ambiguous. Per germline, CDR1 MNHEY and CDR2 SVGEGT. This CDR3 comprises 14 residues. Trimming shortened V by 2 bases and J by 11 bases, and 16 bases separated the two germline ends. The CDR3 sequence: CASSYEAGAGTQHF. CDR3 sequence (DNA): TGTGCCAGCAGTTACGAGGCAGGCGCTGGGACCCAGCATTTT.

Here the CDR3 DNA reads TGTGCTAGTGGTTTGGACACCCTCGAGCAGTACTTC. As protein: CASGLDTLEQYF. This rearrangement joins TRBV12-5 to TRBJ2-7; D gene ambiguous. CDR1 and CDR2 from the germline V gene are LGHNT and FRNRAP. This CDR3 region has 12 residues. With 1 base removed from V and 6 bases from J, the gap between germline ends came to 7 bases.

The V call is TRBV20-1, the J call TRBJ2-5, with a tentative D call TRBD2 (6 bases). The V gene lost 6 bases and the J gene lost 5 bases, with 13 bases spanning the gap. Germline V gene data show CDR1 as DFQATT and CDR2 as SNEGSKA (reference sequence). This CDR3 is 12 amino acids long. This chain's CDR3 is CSARLVGETQYF. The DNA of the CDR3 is TGCAGTGCCAGACTAGTGGGGGAGACCCAGTACTTC.

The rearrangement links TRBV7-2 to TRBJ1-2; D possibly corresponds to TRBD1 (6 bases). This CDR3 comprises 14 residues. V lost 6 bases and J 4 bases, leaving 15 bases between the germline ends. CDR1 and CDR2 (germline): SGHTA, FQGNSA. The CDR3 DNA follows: TGTGCCAGCAGTTTTTCAAGGGACATCTATGGCTACACCTTC. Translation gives CASSFSRDIYGYTF.

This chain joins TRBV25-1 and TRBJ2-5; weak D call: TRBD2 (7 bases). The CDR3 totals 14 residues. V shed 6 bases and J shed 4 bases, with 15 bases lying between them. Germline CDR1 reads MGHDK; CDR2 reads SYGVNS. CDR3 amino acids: CASSRIGGGETQYF. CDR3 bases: TGTGCCAGCAGCCGCATAGGGGGGGGAGAGACCCAGTACTTC.

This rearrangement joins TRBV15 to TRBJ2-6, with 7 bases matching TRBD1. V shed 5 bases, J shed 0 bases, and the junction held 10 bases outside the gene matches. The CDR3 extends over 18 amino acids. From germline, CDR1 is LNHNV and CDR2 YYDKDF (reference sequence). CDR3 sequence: CATSGGDSAFSGANVLTF. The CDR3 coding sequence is TGTGCCACCAGCGGTGGGGACAGTGCCTTCTCTGGGGCCAACGTCCTGACTTTC.

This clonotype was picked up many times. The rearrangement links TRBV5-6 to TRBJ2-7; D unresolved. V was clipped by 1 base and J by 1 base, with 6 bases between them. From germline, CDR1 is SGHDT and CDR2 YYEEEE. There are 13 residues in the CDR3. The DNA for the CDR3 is TGTGCCAGCAGCTTGCACTCGTCCTACGAGCAGTACTTC. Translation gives CASSLHSSYEQYF.

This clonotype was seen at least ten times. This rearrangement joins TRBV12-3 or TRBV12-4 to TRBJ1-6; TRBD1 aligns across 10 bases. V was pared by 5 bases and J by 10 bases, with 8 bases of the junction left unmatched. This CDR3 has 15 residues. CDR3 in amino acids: CASSQGQGMVSPLHF. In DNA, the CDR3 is TGTGCCAGCAGTCAGGGACAGGGGATGGTGTCACCCCTCCACTTT.

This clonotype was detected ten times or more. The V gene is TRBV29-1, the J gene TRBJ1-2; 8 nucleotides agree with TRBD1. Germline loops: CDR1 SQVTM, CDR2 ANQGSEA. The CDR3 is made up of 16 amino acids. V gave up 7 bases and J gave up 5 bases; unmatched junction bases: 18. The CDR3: CSAGGAGGRELYGYTF. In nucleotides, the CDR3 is TGCAGCGCCGGAGGGGCAGGGGGCCGAGAACTATATGGCTACACCTTC.

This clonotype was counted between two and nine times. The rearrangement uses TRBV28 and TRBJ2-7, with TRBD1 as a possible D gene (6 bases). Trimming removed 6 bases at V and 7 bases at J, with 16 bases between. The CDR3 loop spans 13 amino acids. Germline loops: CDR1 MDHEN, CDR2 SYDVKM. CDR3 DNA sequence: TGTGCCAGCAGCCAGGGAGACAGGACAGAGCAGTACTTC. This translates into CASSQGDRTEQYF.

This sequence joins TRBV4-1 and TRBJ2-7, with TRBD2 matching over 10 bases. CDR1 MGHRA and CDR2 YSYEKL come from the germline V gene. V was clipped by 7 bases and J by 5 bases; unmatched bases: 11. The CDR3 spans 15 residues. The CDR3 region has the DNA TGCGCCAGCAAGTCTAGCGGGAGTGGGGTGGACGAGCAGTACTTC. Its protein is CASKSSGSGVDEQYF.

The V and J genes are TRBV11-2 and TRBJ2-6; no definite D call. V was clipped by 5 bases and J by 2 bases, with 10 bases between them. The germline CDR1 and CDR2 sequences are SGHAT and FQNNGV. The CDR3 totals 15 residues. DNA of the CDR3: TGTGCCAGCAGCGATTCGATTGCTGGGGCCAACGTCCTGACTTTC. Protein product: CASSDSIAGANVLTF.

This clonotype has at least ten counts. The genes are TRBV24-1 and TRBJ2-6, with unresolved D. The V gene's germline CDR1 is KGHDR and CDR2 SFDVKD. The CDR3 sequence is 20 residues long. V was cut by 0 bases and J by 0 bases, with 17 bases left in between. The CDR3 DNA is TGTGCCACCAGTGATTTGCGGCCTGCTACACGGTACTCTGGGGCCAACGTCCTGACTTTC. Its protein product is CATSDLRPATRYSGANVLTF.

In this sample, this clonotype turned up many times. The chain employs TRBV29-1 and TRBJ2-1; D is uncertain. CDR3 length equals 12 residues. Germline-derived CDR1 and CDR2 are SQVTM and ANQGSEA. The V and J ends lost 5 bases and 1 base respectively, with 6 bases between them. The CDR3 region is CSVKLSYNEQFF. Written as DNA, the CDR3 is TGCAGCGTTAAGCTGTCCTACAATGAGCAGTTCTTC.

CDR3: CASSLASRLGVRYGYTF. For the CDR3, the DNA is TGCGCCAGCAGCTTGGCTTCGCGGCTGGGGGTACGGTATGGCTACACCTTC. This chain connects TRBV5-1 to TRBJ1-2; TRBD1 is a possible D gene (5 bases). V was clipped by 0 bases and J by 5 bases, with 20 bases between them. The germline V gene encodes CDR1 SGHRS and CDR2 YFSETQ. The CDR3 covers 17 residues.